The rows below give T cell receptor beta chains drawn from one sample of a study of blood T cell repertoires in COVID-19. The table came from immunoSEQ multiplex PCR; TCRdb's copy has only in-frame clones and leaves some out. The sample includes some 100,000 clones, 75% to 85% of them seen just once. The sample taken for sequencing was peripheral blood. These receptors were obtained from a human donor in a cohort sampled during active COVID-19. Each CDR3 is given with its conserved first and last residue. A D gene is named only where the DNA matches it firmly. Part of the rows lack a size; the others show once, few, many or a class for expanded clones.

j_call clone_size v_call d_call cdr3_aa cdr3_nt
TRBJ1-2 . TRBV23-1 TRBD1 CASSQSGETGTGFGYTF TGCGCCAGCAGTCAATCGGGGGAAACCGGGACAGGGTTTGGCTACACCTTC
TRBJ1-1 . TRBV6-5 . CASSYLQGTWSTEAFF TGTGCCAGCAGTTACCTGCAGGGAACATGGAGCACTGAAGCTTTCTTT
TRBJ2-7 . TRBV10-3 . CAISEMFAGASGEQYF TGTGCCATCAGTGAGATGTTCGCGGGGGCGAGTGGCGAGCAGTACTTC
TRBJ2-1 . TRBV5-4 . CASSFPGLDYNEQFF TGTGCCAGCAGCTTCCCGGGACTGGATTACAATGAGCAGTTCTTC
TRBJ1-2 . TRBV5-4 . CASSPTGGGGYGYTF TGTGCCAGCAGTCCAACGGGGGGAGGGGGTTATGGCTACACCTTC
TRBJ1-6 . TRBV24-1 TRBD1 CATSDLLQQGRNSPLHF TGTGCCACCAGTGATTTGTTACAACAGGGGCGGAATTCACCCCTCCACTTT
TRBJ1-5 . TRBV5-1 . CARWGRASNQPQHF TGCGCCCGCTGGGGCAGGGCCTCCAATCAGCCCCAGCATTTT
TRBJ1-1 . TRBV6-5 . CASSYSWTVNTEAFF TGTGCCAGCAGTTACTCCTGGACAGTGAACACTGAAGCTTTCTTT
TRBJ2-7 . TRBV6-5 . CASSSGVYEQYF TGTGCCAGCAGTTCGGGGGTCTACGAGCAGTACTTC
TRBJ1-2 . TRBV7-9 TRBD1 CASSWDRGHSYGYTF TGTGCCAGCAGCTGGGACAGGGGGCATTCCTATGGCTACACCTTC
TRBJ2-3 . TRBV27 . CASSLTALSTDTQYF TGTGCCAGCAGTTTAACTGCCCTTAGCACAGATACGCAGTATTTT
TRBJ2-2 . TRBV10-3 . CAISDTDRGTPGELFF TGTGCCATCAGTGACACCGACAGAGGAACACCCGGGGAGCTGTTTTTT
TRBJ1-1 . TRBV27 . CASSLFREGTEAFF TGTGCCAGCAGTTTATTTAGGGAGGGCACTGAAGCTTTCTTT
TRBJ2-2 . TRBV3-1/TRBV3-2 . CASTLRGGHRGAVF TGTGCCAGCACCCTGAGGGGGGGTCACCGGGGAGCTGTTTTT
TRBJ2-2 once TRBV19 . CASSIEGGVVGYTGELFF TGTGCCAGTAGTATAGAAGGAGGGGTCGTAGGATACACCGGGGAGCTGTTTTTT
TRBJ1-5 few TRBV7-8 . CASSPRGYRVGDQPQHF TGTGCCAGCAGCCCGAGAGGGTACAGGGTGGGGGATCAGCCCCAGCATTTT
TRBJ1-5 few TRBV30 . CAWRYAEGGNQPQHF TGTGCCTGGAGGTACGCCGAGGGGGGCAATCAGCCCCAGCATTTT
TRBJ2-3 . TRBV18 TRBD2 CASSPPLAGGTDTQYF TGTGCCAGCTCACCACCCCTAGCGGGGGGGACAGATACGCAGTATTTT
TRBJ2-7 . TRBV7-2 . CASTEDSSRGQYF TGTGCCAGCACCGAGGACAGCTCCAGGGGCCAGTACTTC
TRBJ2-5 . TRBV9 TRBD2 CASSAMGGTYIETQYF TGTGCCAGCAGCGCTATGGGAGGGACTTACATCGAGACCCAGTACTTC
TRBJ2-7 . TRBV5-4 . CASSPGGTEISYEQYF TGTGCCAGCAGCCCTGGAGGGACAGAGATTTCCTACGAGCAGTACTTC
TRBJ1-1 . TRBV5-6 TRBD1 CAMGDRGYTEAFF TGTGCCATGGGGGACAGGGGGTACACTGAAGCTTTCTTT
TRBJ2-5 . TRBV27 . CASSLSGTGRETQYF TGTGCCAGCAGTTTATCGGGAACAGGGCGAGAGACCCAGTACTTC
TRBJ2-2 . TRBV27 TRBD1 CASSLEGGGNGELFF TGTGCCAGCAGTTTAGAAGGGGGCGGTAACGGGGAGCTGTTTTTT
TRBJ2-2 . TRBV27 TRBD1 CASSSRDRGLAGELFF TGTGCCAGCAGTTCACGGGACAGGGGGCTGGCCGGGGAGCTGTTTTTT
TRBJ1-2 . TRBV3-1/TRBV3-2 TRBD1 CASSQRQGYYGYTF TGTGCCAGCAGCCAGCGACAGGGCTACTATGGCTACACCTTC
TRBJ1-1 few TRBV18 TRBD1 CASSPSGQVKAFF TGTGCCAGCTCACCCTCCGGACAGGTAAAAGCTTTCTTT
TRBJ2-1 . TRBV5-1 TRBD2 CASSFRPGGSYNEQFF TGCGCCAGCAGCTTTAGACCGGGGGGGTCCTACAATGAGCAGTTCTTC
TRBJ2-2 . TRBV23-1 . CASSQVQTAPSGTGELFF TGCGCCAGCAGTCAAGTCCAGACGGCACCCTCGGGCACCGGGGAGCTGTTTTTT
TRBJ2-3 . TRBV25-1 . CASSQVGRVSDTQYF TGTGCCAGCAGTCAAGTTGGCAGGGTCTCAGATACGCAGTATTTT
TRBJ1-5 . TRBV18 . CASSPTQGMGNQPQHF TGTGCCAGCTCACCCACTCAGGGGATGGGCAATCAGCCCCAGCATTTT
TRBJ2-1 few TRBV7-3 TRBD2 CASSRTSGGSEQFF TGTGCCAGCAGCCGGACTAGCGGGGGGTCTGAGCAGTTCTTC
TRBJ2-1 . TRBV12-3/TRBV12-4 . CASSSRVGRFF TGTGCCAGCAGTTCCCGAGTGGGGAGGTTCTTC
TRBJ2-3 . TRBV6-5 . CASSYNGGIDTQYF TGTGCCAGCAGTTACAACGGGGGTATAGATACGCAGTATTTT
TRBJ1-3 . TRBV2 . CATLAAPGSASGNTIYF TGTGCCACCTTAGCGGCCCCGGGCTCTGCCTCTGGAAACACCATATATTTT
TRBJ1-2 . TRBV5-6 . CASSARADYGYTF TGTGCCAGCAGCGCCAGGGCCGACTATGGCTACACCTTC
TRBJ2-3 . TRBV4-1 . CASSQARTGTDTQYF TGCGCCAGCAGCCAGGCGCGGACAGGCACAGATACGCAGTATTTT
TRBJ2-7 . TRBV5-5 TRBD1 CASSPLTGSKNEQYF TGTGCCAGCAGCCCGCTGACAGGGAGCAAGAACGAGCAGTACTTC
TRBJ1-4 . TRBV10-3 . CAISDPPRTVYEKLFF TGTGCCATCAGTGACCCACCTCGGACAGTATATGAAAAACTGTTTTTT
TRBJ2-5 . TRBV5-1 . CASSPVPVETQYF TGCGCCAGCAGCCCCGTTCCCGTGGAGACCCAGTACTTC
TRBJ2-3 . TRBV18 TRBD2 CSSAGLAGGTDTQYF TGTTCCTCAGCGGGACTAGCGGGGGGCACAGATACGCAGTATTTT
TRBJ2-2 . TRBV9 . CASSPRVGNTGELFF TGTGCCAGCAGCCCGCGGGTAGGGAACACCGGGGAGCTGTTTTTT
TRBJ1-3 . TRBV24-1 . CATSDPDSSGNTIYF TGTGCCACCAGTGACCCCGACTCCTCTGGAAACACCATATATTTT
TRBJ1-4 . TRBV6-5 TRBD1 CASSSWDRGTNEKLFF TGTGCCAGCAGTTCCTGGGACAGGGGAACTAATGAAAAACTGTTTTTT
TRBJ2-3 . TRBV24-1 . CATSDLHSTDTQYF TGTGCCACCAGTGATTTACACAGCACAGATACGCAGTATTTT
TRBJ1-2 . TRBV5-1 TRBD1 CASSLASGDRVNYGYTF TGCGCCAGCAGCTTGGCAAGTGGGGACAGAGTTAACTATGGCTACACCTTC